The clone carrying this TCR beta chain was seen just once. The data derive from a study of blood T cell repertoires in COVID-19. Some clones are missing from TCRdb's copy, which holds only in-frame ones; the method was immunoSEQ multiplex PCR. The sample has about 160,000 clones; about nine tenths are singletons. The ends lost 8 bases at V and 3 bases at J; junction bases unmatched: 10. This CDR3 has 14 amino acids. CDR1 MNHEY and CDR2 SMNVEV come from the germline V gene (reference sequence). The sample comprised peripheral blood. The J gene is TRBJ2-7, the V gene TRBV27, with TRBD1 matching 7 bases. The sequence derives from a woman between 55 and 75 years old who had recovered from COVID-19. The CDR3, as DNA: TGTGCCAGCTCGCCCCCGGGACAGCTCTACGAGCAGTACTTC. This translates into CASSPPGQLYEQYF.